The source of this T cell receptor beta chain is a study of cytomegalovirus exposure and HLA in healthy donors. PCR was performed using 60 Vbeta and 13 Jbeta primers. Generated by immunoSEQ multiplex PCR, the TCRdb table keeps only in-frame clones and is missing some. The table counts 40,000 to 50,000 clones; roughly 0.99% lies in the top ten. The V and J ends lost 6 bases and 3 bases respectively, with 15 bases between them. The CDR3 sequence is 14 residues long. Germline CDR1 reads SQVTM; CDR2 reads ANQGSEA. The gene calls are TRBV29-1 and TRBJ2-1; the D gene is possibly TRBD1 (6 bases). This TCR was recovered from a woman in her thirties or forties in good health and CMV-seronegative. Sample: PBMCs. For the CDR3, the DNA is TGCAGCGTCCAGGGTAGGGGGAGCTACAATGAGCAGTTCTTC. Its protein product is CSVQGRGSYNEQFF.